Sequencing of this T cell receptor (beta chain) was carried out in a study of shared clonotypes between healthy human individuals. TCRdb's table, derived via immunoSEQ multiplex PCR, lists solely in-frame clones and lacks some. The sample holds some 1.4 million clones, 96% seen once. The CDR3 runs to 18 residues. V shed 6 bases and J 0 bases; nucleotides not matched to a gene: 10. CDR1 and CDR2 from the germline V gene are KGHSH and LQKENI. Study results and limitations: Shared clonotypes: 4.5% to 5% naive CD4, around 3.5% naive CD8, around 2.2% memory CD4, roughly 0.4% memory CD8.

Details on this clone: Its antigen is currently unknown.

Sequences were obtained from naive CD4+ T cells sorted from blood. The subset here: CD45RA+ positively selected. This clonotype was obtained from a man aged 25-40 years in good health. V and J are TRBV18 and TRBJ2-7; 14 nucleotides line up with TRBD2. DNA for the CDR3: TGTGCCAGCTCTCCCGGGACTAGCGGGAGCCTAAGCTCCTACGAGCAGTACTTC. Its translation is CASSPGTSGSLSSYEQYF.